This entry concerns a single TCR beta chain. Its antigen is still unknown. This CDR3 is built from 14 residues. In germline, CDR1 is LNHDA, CDR2 SQIVND (reference sequence). Trimming pared 5 bases from V and 8 bases from J, leaving 17 bases between. The source of the sample is a study of cytomegalovirus exposure and HLA in healthy donors. Study conclusions and caveats: Most TCR sequences showed up rarely, but some public TCRs showed up in many donors. In a later analysis, TCR beta V- and J-gene trimming showed a link to a missense DCLRE1C variant. Earlier analysis found most TCR beta V segments productive about 87% or about 30% of the time.

PCR amplification relied on 60 Vbeta primers (plus 13 Jbeta primers). Repertoires were generated with immunoSEQ multiplex PCR, while TCRdb's copy carries only in-frame clones and drops some. Found here are some 150,000 clones, under 10% of them singletons; the top ten hold roughly 7.2%. Material: PBMCs. The rearrangement links TRBV19 to TRBJ2-3, with D tentatively TRBD1 (6 bases). This sequence originates from a woman aged 40 to 50 in good health and CMV-seropositive. CDR3 coding DNA: TGTGCCAGTAGTTCCCTAAGGGGGTGGGGTACGCAGTATTTT. Translating it yields CASSSLRGWGTQYF.